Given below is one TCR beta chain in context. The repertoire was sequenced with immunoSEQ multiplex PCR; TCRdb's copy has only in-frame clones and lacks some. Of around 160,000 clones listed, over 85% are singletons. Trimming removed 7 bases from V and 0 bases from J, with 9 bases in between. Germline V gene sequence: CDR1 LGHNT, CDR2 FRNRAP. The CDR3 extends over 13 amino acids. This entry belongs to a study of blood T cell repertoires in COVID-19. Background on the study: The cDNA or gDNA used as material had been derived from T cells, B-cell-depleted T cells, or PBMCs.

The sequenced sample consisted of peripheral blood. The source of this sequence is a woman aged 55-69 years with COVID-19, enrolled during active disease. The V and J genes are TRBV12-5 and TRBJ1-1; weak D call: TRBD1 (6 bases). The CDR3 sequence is CASEDSMNTEAFF. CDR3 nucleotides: TGTGCTAGTGAGGACAGCATGAACACTGAAGCTTTCTTT.